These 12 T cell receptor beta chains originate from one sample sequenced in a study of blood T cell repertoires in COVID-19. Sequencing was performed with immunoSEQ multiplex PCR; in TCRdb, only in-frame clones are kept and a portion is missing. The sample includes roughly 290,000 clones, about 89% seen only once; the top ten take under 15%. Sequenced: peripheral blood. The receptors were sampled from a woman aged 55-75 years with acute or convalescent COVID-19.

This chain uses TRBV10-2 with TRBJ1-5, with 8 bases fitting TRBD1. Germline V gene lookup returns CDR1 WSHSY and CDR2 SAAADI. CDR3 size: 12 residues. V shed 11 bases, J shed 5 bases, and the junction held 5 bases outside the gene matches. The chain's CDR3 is CAGGTGDQPQHF. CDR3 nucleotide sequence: TGCGCCGGAGGGACAGGCGATCAGCCCCAGCATTTT.

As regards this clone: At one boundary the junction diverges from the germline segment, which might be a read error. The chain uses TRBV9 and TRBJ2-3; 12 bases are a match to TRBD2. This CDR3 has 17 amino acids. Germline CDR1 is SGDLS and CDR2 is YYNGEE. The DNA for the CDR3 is TGTGCCCGCAGCGTAGCTGCCACGACTAGCGGGAGTGATACGCAGTATTTT. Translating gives CARSVAATTSGSDTQYF. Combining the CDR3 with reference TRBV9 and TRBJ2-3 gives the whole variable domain DSGVTQTPKHLITATGQRVTLRCSPRSGDLSVYWYQQSLDQGLQFLIQYYNGEERAKGNILERFSAQQFPDLHSELNLSSLELGDSALYFCARSVAATTSGSDTQYFGPGTRLTVL.

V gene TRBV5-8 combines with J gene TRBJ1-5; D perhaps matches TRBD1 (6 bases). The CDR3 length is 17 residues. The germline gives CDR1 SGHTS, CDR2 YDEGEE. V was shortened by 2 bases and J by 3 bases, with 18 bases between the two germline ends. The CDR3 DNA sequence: TGTGCCAGCAGCTTAATTTTGGGTACAGGGTTCAATCAGCCCCAGCATTTT. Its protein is CASSLILGTGFNQPQHF.

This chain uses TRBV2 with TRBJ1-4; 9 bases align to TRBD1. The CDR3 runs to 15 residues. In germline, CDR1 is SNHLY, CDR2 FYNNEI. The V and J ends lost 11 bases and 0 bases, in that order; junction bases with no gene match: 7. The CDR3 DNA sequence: TGTGCCGCGACAGGGGGTTTTGCAACTAATGAAAAACTGTTTTTT. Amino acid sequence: CAATGGFATNEKLFF.

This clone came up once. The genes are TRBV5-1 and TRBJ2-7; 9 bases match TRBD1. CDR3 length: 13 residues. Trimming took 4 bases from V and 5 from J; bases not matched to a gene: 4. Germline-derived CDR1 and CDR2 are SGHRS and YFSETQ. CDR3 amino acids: CASSAGTGNEQYF. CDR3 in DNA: TGCGCCAGCAGCGCCGGGACAGGGAACGAGCAGTACTTC.

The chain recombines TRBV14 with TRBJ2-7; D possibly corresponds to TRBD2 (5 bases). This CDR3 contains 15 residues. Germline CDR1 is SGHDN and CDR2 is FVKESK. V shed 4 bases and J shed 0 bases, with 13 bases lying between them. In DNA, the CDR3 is TGTGCCAGCAGCCCTTCTAGAGGGATCTCCTACGAGCAGTACTTC. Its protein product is CASSPSRGISYEQYF.

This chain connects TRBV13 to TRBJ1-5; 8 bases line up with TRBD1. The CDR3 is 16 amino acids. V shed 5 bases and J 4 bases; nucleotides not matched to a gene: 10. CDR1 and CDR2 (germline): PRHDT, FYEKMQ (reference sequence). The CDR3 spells CASSRRSQGVNQPQHF. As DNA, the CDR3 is TGTGCCAGCAGCAGACGATCACAGGGGGTAAATCAGCCCCAGCATTTT.

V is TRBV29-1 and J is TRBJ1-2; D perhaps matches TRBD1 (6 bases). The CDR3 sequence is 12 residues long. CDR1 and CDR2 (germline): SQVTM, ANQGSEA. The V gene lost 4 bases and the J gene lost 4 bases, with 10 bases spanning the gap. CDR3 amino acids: CSVVLQGYGYTF. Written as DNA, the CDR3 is TGCAGCGTTGTATTACAGGGCTATGGCTACACCTTC.

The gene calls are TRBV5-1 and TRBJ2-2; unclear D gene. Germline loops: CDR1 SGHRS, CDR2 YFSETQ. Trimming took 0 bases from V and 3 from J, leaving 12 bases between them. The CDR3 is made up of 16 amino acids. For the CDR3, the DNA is TGCGCCAGCAGCTTGGTCTCCGGGTCCCACACCGGGGAGCTGTTTTTT. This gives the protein CASSLVSGSHTGELFF. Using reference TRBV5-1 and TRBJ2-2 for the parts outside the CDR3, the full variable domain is KAGVTQTPRYLIKTRGQQVTLSCSPISGHRSVSWYQQTPGQGLQFLFEYFSETQRNKGNFPGRFSGRQFSNSRSEMNVSTLELGDSALYLCASSLVSGSHTGELFFGEGSRLTVL.

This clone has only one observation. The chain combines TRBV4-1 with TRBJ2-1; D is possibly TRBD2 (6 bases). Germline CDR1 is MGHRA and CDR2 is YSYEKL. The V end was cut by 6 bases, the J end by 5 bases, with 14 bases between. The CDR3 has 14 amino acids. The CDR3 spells CASRLLAGHNEQFF. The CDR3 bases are TGCGCCAGCAGGCTCTTGGCGGGACACAATGAGCAGTTCTTC.

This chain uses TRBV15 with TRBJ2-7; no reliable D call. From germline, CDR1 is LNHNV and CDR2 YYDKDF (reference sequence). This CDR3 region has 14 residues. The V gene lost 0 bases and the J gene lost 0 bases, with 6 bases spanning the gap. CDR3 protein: CATSRDRNSYEQYF. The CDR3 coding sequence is TGTGCCACCAGCAGAGACAGGAACTCCTACGAGCAGTACTTC.

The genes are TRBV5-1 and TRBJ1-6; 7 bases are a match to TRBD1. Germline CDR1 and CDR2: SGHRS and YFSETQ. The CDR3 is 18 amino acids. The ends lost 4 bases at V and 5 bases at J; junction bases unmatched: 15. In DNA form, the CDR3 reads TGCGCCAGCAGCCGATTCGGTCTACGGGACAGCCATAATTCACCCCTCCACTTT. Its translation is CASSRFGLRDSHNSPLHF.